This TCR beta chain is drawn from a study of shared clonotypes between healthy human individuals. The repertoire was sequenced with immunoSEQ multiplex PCR; TCRdb's copy has only in-frame clones and lacks some. This table has just over 2,000,000 clones, approximately 95% appearing once. About this clone itself: The limits of the CDR3 on the DNA are not certain, so only TCRdb's listed CDR3 is given.

The CDR3 length equals 17 residues, ends included. Sequenced: naive CD4+ T cells sorted from blood. Documented subset: CD45RA+ positively selected. This receptor was taken from a man younger than 35 in good health. The chain links TRBV21-1 to TRBJ2-7; the table's TRBD2 call for D was not verified on the DNA. TRBV21-1 is a known pseudogene. CDR3 sequence reads: CASSKEVGSGILYEQYF.